The next 13 T cell receptor beta chains were all read from a single sample in a study of tumor and adjacent non-tumor tissue in lung cancer. The library came from three nested PCR rounds adapted from ARM-PCR protocols. TCRdb recomputed calls from the multiplex PCR reads with MiXCR, one row per CDR3 protein. This table holds under 140,000 distinct CDR3 sequences, over 70% found once. No cell sorting was done before RNA was extracted from the tissue. What was sequenced was lung tumor tissue. These receptors were obtained from a man between 65 and 85 years old with non-small cell lung cancer.

This clonotype has just one count. The conserved phenylalanine or tryptophan is not found at the CDR3 terminus, so this likely reflects a read error. The limits of the CDR3 on the DNA are not certain, so only TCRdb's listed CDR3 is given. The chain has TRBV11-3 and TRBJ2-1; the table's D call, TRBD1, was not checked against the DNA. The CDR3 is 16 amino acids in total, end residues counted. From germline, CDR1 is SGHNT and CDR2 YENEEA. The CDR3 loop is CASSPDGGLGKNEEFV.

Turning to this clonotype: A read error may be the cause here, since a much bigger clone is one base away. The chain carries TRBV20-1 and TRBJ2-2; possible D gene TRBD1, 5 bases. The CDR3 contains 14 residues. The V and J ends lost 8 bases and 4 bases respectively, with 17 bases between them. CDR1 and CDR2 (germline): DFQATT, SNEGSKA (reference sequence). The CDR3 region is CSSLSTVSTGELFF. DNA for the CDR3: TGCAGTTCGCTTTCGACAGTCTCCACCGGGGAGCTGTTTTTT.

Points on this clonotype: One end of the junction varies from germline; a read error may be responsible. The chain links TRBV11-2 to TRBJ2-3; 11 bases agree with TRBD2. The CDR3 is 20 residues long. Germline V gene data show CDR1 as SGHAT and CDR2 as FQNNGV. CDR3 in amino acids: CASSLIPRLAGGASTDTQYF. In DNA, the CDR3 is TGTGCCAGTAGCTTAATACCGCGTCTAGCGGGGGGAGCTAGCACAGATACGCAGTATTTT.

The V gene is TRBV29-1, the J gene TRBJ2-3; D might be TRBD2 (7 bases). The CDR3 has 17 residues. Germline assignment: CDR1 SQVTM and CDR2 ANQGSEA. Trimming removed 8 bases from V and 2 bases from J, with 26 bases in between. CDR3 sequence (DNA): TGCAGCCTACTCCCATATGTGTTAGGGGGGGACACAGATACGCAGTATTTT. Its protein is CSLLPYVLGGDTDTQYF.

To note about this clonotype: This may be a read error, as it is one base from a much larger clone. This rearrangement joins TRBV7-9 to TRBJ2-3, with D maybe TRBD1 (5 bases). This CDR3 has 14 amino acids. CDR1 and CDR2 (germline): SEHNR, FQNEAQ (reference sequence). Trimming removed 3 bases from V and 5 bases from J, with 12 bases in between. CDR3 nucleotides: TGTGCCAGCAGCTTCTTAACAGGTGGAGATACGCAGTATTTT. Its protein product is CASSFLTGGDTQYF. The whole variable domain, remainder taken from reference TRBV7-9 and TRBJ2-3, is DTGVSQNPRHKITKRGQNVTFRCDPISEHNRLYWYRQTLGQGPEFLTYFQNEAQLEKSRLLSDRFSAERPKGSFSTLEIQRTEQGDSAMYLCASSFLTGGDTQYFGPGTRLTVL.

The chain links TRBV5-1 to TRBJ2-3; no clear D gene. Germline V lookup: CDR1 SGHRS, CDR2 YFSETQ. V lost 0 bases and J lost 0, with 11 bases in between. The CDR3 runs to 16 residues. The CDR3 DNA follows: TGCGCCAGCAGCTTGGTCGGCAGGATGAGCACAGATACGCAGTATTTT. The encoded protein is CASSLVGRMSTDTQYF.

This clonotype has a count of ten or more. The chain uses TRBV6-5 and TRBJ1-2; no reliable D call. Looked up from germline, CDR1 is MNHEY and CDR2 is SVGAGI. V lost 0 bases to trimming and J lost 8 bases, with 13 bases between them. The CDR3 has 14 residues. CDR3 amino acids: CASSYSIRSGGYTF. DNA of the CDR3: TGTGCCAGCAGTTACTCGATCCGTTCTGGCGGCTACACCTTC.

The chain is built from TRBV11-3 and TRBJ1-1; D remains ambiguous. Trimming left V 3 bases short and J 6 bases short, with 14 bases between. CDR1 and CDR2 from the germline V gene are SGHNT and YENEEA. The CDR3 spans 14 residues. The CDR3 DNA reads as TGTGCCAGCAGCTTGCGCATGATGAAGGCTGAAGCTTTCTTT. This gives the protein CASSLRMMKAEAFF.

This chain joins TRBV4-3 and TRBJ2-2; D might be TRBD2 (5 bases). In germline, CDR1 is LGHNA, CDR2 YSLEER. V was clipped by 0 bases and J by 6 bases, with 14 bases between them. The CDR3 has 16 amino acids. The CDR3 coding sequence is TGCGCCAGCAGCCAAGAGTGGATCGGGGTCTCCGGGGAGCTGTTTTTT. Protein product: CASSQEWIGVSGELFF.

As regards this clonotype: Mismatch with germline at one junction end may stem from a read error. V usage is TRBV6-6 and J usage is TRBJ2-2; no reliable D call. The CDR3 has 13 amino acids. In germline, CDR1 is MNHNY, CDR2 SVGAGI (reference sequence). The CDR3 bases are TGTGCCTTAAGAAGTCCAAACACCGAGGAGCTGTTTTTT. Protein product: CALRSPNTEELFF.

V usage is TRBV6-5 and J usage is TRBJ1-2; the match to TRBD1 covers 10 bases. The germline V gene encodes CDR1 MNHEY and CDR2 SVGAGI. With 10 bases clipped from V and 1 base from J, the junction kept 15 bases outside the gene matches. This CDR3 is 17 amino acids long. Written as DNA, the CDR3 is TGTGCCAACAGCCAAGGGACAGGGGAAACCGTTAACTATGGCTACACCTTC. Translation: CANSQGTGETVNYGYTF.

Note on this clonotype: The conserved phenylalanine or tryptophan normally closing the CDR3 is absent here, so this likely arose from a read error. V gene TRBV12-3 or TRBV12-4 combines with J gene TRBJ2-5; 7 nucleotides line up with TRBD1. The CDR3 consists of 14 residues. CDR3 region: CASGFRDRQESQYL. As DNA, the CDR3 is TGTGCCAGCGGTTTTAGGGACAGACAAGAGTCCCAGTACCTC.

On this clonotype itself: A much larger clone is a single base away; this may be a read error. The chain carries TRBV14 and TRBJ2-5; D is undetermined. This CDR3 spans 13 amino acids. CDR1 is SGHDN and CDR2 is FVKESK in the germline V gene. CDR3 nucleotides: TGTGTCAGCAGCCAATTATTGAGAGAGACCCAGTACTTC. The encoded protein is CVSSQLLRETQYF.